The rows below give T cell receptor beta chains drawn from one sample of a study of T cells after posttransplantation cyclophosphamide. Using immunoSEQ multiplex PCR, the repertoire was profiled, and TCRdb retains in-frame clones only, with some absent. The repertoire has 25,000 to 30,000 clones, none seen only once; the ten largest take 2.7%. Sequences were obtained from PBMCs. The receptors come from a woman aged 55 to 70 in good health, CMV-negative, and a related stem cell transplant donor. Each CDR3 is given with its conserved first and last residue. The D gene is left open where the match is weak. Rows give clone size only sometimes, using once, few, many, or a class for an expanded clone.

j_call	clone_size	d_call	v_call	cdr3_nt	cdr3_aa
TRBJ2-1	many	-	TRBV11-2	TGTGCCAGCAGCTTAGGAACCAGGACAAATGAGCAGTTCTTC	CASSLGTRTNEQFF
TRBJ2-3	many	-	TRBV5-1	TGCGCCAGCAGCTTGGTCCCCGGAGATACGCAGTATTTT	CASSLVPGDTQYF
TRBJ2-5	many	TRBD1	TRBV27	TGTGCCAGCAGTTTGGACAGGGCGAGGACGGCCCAGTACTTC	CASSLDRARTAQYF
TRBJ1-1	many	-	TRBV2	TGTGCCAGCAGTGTGACAACTTGGGGGGACACTGAAGCTTTCTTT	CASSVTTWGDTEAFF
TRBJ2-7	many	TRBD2	TRBV5-1	TGCGCCAGCAGCTTGGGGCGGGGGGGAACCTACGAGCAGTACTTC	CASSLGRGGTYEQYF
TRBJ1-1	-	-	TRBV28	TGTGCCAGCAGGGCTGGGAACACTGAAGCTTTCTTT	CASRAGNTEAFF
TRBJ2-7	many	-	TRBV12-3/TRBV12-4	TGTGCCAGCAGTTTCAGGGGCCCGAGGGAGCAGTACTTC	CASSFRGPREQYF
TRBJ1-2	many	-	TRBV6-2/TRBV6-3	TGTGCCAGCAGACCCCAGCAGGGGAACTATGGCTACACCTTC	CASRPQQGNYGYTF
TRBJ2-5	many	TRBD2	TRBV11-1	TGTGCCAGCAGCGATACCCGGACTAGCGGGGGCAAGCCCCAGTACTTC	CASSDTRTSGGKPQYF
TRBJ1-2	many	-	TRBV28	TGTGCCAGCAGTTTAAGGCAGGTTCCCTATGGCTACACCTTC	CASSLRQVPYGYTF
TRBJ1-4	many	-	TRBV9	TGTGCCAGCAGCGTGATGGGGGCGCGAGGTGAAAAACTGTTTTTT	CASSVMGARGEKLFF
TRBJ2-1	-	-	TRBV24-1	TGTGCCACCAGTGATTTTAGTCGACACTACAATGAGCAGTTCTTC	CATSDFSRHYNEQFF
TRBJ2-3	many	-	TRBV14	TGTGCCAGCAGCCAAGATGGAGGTTCGGGTAGACCTAGCACAGATACGCAGTATTTT	CASSQDGGSGRPSTDTQYF
TRBJ1-2	many	TRBD1	TRBV7-9	TGTGCCAGCAGCTTTTGGGACAGGCGGGACTATGGCTACACCTTC	CASSFWDRRDYGYTF
TRBJ1-4	many	-	TRBV12-3/TRBV12-4	TGTGCCAGCAGTTTAGTCGGTCAGGGTAGGACTAATGAAAAACTGTTTTTT	CASSLVGQGRTNEKLFF
TRBJ1-2	many	TRBD1	TRBV28	TGTGCCAGCAGTCTCCGGGACAGGGGAGATGGCTACACCTTC	CASSLRDRGDGYTF
TRBJ2-4	many	TRBD1	TRBV27	TGTGCCAGCAGTTACGGACAGGGGAATGTAGCCAAAAACATTCAGTACTTC	CASSYGQGNVAKNIQYF
TRBJ1-2	many	-	TRBV6-2/TRBV6-3	TGTGCCAGCAGTTACCCCCGACAGAACTATGGCTACACCTTC	CASSYPRQNYGYTF
TRBJ2-1	many	TRBD1	TRBV6-5	TGTGCCAGCAGCCGACAGGGAAGCTCCTACAATGAGCAGTTCTTC	CASSRQGSSYNEQFF
TRBJ2-1	-	TRBD2	TRBV4-1	TGCGCCAGCAGCCAAGACCAGAGGACTAGGCGTGGCAATGAGCAGTTCTTC	CASSQDQRTRRGNEQFF
TRBJ1-2	many	-	TRBV28	TGTGCCAGCATCCCGGGACTCTCCGGCTATGGCTACACCTTC	CASIPGLSGYGYTF
TRBJ2-4	many	TRBD2	TRBV7-2	TGTGCCAGCAGCTCAACTTCTAGCGGGAGTGACATTCAGTACTTC	CASSSTSSGSDIQYF
TRBJ2-7	-	-	TRBV24-1	TGTGCCACCAGTGATGAGGGGAACTCCTACGAGCAGTACTTC	CATSDEGNSYEQYF
TRBJ1-1	many	-	TRBV5-4	TGTGCCAGCAGCTTGGCGAATAACTTCCTTGATGAAGCTTTCTTT	CASSLANNFLDEAFF
TRBJ1-1	many	-	TRBV12-3/TRBV12-4	TGTGCCAGCAGTTTAGGACAGATGAACACTGAAGCTTTCTTT	CASSLGQMNTEAFF
TRBJ1-2	many	TRBD1	TRBV5-4	TGTGCCAGCAGCCTTACCGGGACAGGGGGGCGAGGCTACACCTTC	CASSLTGTGGRGYTF
TRBJ2-1	many	TRBD2	TRBV5-1	TGCGCCAGCAGCTTGGGGTCGGGGGGGAATGAGCAGTTCTTC	CASSLGSGGNEQFF
TRBJ1-2	many	-	TRBV10-3	TGTGCCGTCGCAGAGGGCGTAAACTATGGCTACACCTTC	CAVAEGVNYGYTF
TRBJ2-1	many	TRBD2	TRBV28	TGTGCCAGCCGGACTAGCGGCAACAATGAGCAGTTCTTC	CASRTSGNNEQFF
TRBJ2-1	many	-	TRBV12-3/TRBV12-4	TGTGCCAGCAGTCAGGCAGCGGCCTCCTACAATGAGCAGTTCTTC	CASSQAAASYNEQFF
TRBJ1-1	many	-	TRBV6-1	TGTGCCAGCACTCGGGGTGAAGCTTTCTTT	CASTRGEAFF